This T cell receptor (beta chain) was identified in a study of T-cell reconstitution after alpha-beta-depleted transplantation in children. Notes on the study in general: Several hundred expanded graft clones reportedly were the source of alpha-beta T cells about two months after transplant.

Unique molecular identifiers were incorporated into the prepared TCRbeta library. Each CDR3 protein is one row after TCRdb ran MiXCR on the PCR reads. The sample has around 300,000 distinct CDR3 sequences, 20% to 30% seen once. In germline, CDR1 is DFQATT, CDR2 SNEGSKA (reference sequence). The V and J ends lost 2 bases and 14 bases, in that order; junction bases with no gene match: 8. The CDR3 has 11 residues. This clonotype turned up a few times. What it binds is not known. V usage is TRBV20-1 and J usage is TRBJ1-2, with 7 bases lining up with TRBD1. The clonotype originates from a male patient between 10 and 17 years old who had a stem cell transplant for acute lymphoblastic leukemia, so the T cells may come from the graft donor. Sequenced here: PBMCs, mostly from graft donor cells, sampled 180 days after TCRalphabeta/CD19-depleted stem cell transplant. The CDR3 region has the DNA TGCAGTGCTAGACTTCGACAGGGACGAACCTTC. Its translation: CSARLRQGRTF.